This record looks at one T cell receptor beta chain sequence and its context. What this receptor recognizes is not known. No base-level quality is on record; no much larger clone is a single base apart. The data were obtained in a study of blood T cell repertoires in COVID-19 (dated by TCRdb to 2020 to 2022). Study-wide context: The collaborator samples originated in the United States, Italy and Spain and spanned the acute and convalescent phases of COVID-19. The prospective study material was composed of cDNA or gDNA derived from T cells, B-cell-depleted T cells, or PBMCs. Deeply sampled blood TCRbeta repertoires from subjects exposed to, actively infected with, or recovered from COVID-19 were included in the dataset. The repertoires were released in a freely available public database intended as a resource for research on the immune response to SARS-CoV-2. The samples were drawn from two sources: the first 160 participants of the ongoing ImmuneRACE study, and approximately 1,300 subjects contributed by 6 global collaborators. The sample metadata nearly always contained a de-identified subject ID, COVID-19 status, age in years and sex. HLA class I and class II types, where available, came from metadata supplied by the sample provider rather than from assay-based typing. What the work shows at the level of the full study, not this receptor alone: How much clinical and demographic metadata was included differed by source and by participant, and the metadata was provided uncurated.

Each collaborating institution followed its own protocols to collect whole blood in K2EDTA tubes. For TCRbeta analysis, collaborators shipped samples as frozen whole blood, isolated PBMCs, or DNA extracted from either of those sample types. The immunoSEQ Assay, a bias-controlled multiplex PCR, was used to amplify TCRbeta CDR3 regions from genomic DNA. The study's own analysis went as follows. The number of nucleated cells in each sample was estimated by amplification of reference gene primers within the assay. To quantify the absolute abundance of each unique TCRbeta CDR3 rearrangement, sequence reads were collapsed and filtered. For each sample, productive Simpson clonality was calculated as the square root of Simpson's diversity index over productive rearrangements. Entries here come from immuneACCESS through TCRdb and include only in-frame sequences with V and J called. Some clones fail to appear in such tables; in the studies checked, an unresolved V gene covers under half of the shortfall, and the cause of the remainder is unknown. That table furnishes V, J and clone size, whereas the DNA furnished D and trimming. The sample includes under 450,000 clones, with roughly 77% observed a single time. Around 1.1% of the sample goes to the ten largest clones.

Via the germline V gene, CDR1 is MNHEY and CDR2 SVGAGI. V sheds 6 bases and J sheds 5 bases, leaving 10 bases between their ends. CDR3 length: 12 amino acids, cysteine to phenylalanine. Just the 36-base CDR3 DNA is kept, in frame starting at base 1. The receptor's source is a human donor with acute or convalescent COVID-19. The donor label of this sample is uncertain. The chain links TRBV6-5 with TRBJ2-5; the D gene lacks a confident call. Sequencing was carried out using peripheral blood. The base sequence is TGTGCCAGCAGCAAAACCCGGGAGACCCAGTACTTC. The translation is CASSKTRETQYF.